The entry below gives a single T cell receptor beta chain sequence along with its context. This entry is derived from a study of blood T cell repertoires in COVID-19. Study-wide background: Samples taken during acute and convalescent COVID-19 were collected in the United States, Italy and Spain. In each case, the material was cDNA or gDNA derived from T cells, B-cell-depleted T cells, or PBMCs.

TCRdb's table, derived via immunoSEQ multiplex PCR, lists solely in-frame clones and lacks some. The sample consists of about 200,000 clones, over 80% of them appearing once. CDR1 and CDR2 from the germline V gene are GTSNPN and SVGIG (reference sequence). This CDR3 has 16 residues. The V gene lost 0 bases and the J gene lost 4 bases, with 18 bases spanning the gap. Recruitment covered about 26 US areas and drew participants whose ages spanned roughly 18 to 90 years. Participant reports of clinical history set cohort assignment. The V gene is TRBV30, the J gene TRBJ1-1, with D possibly matching TRBD1 (6 bases). The sequenced material came from PBMCs or T cells enriched from blood (not recorded which). This receptor was taken from a man aged 25 to 40 who had recovered from COVID-19. The CDR3 loop reads CAWSVLLGKGGTEAFF. CDR3 coding DNA: TGTGCCTGGAGTGTACTGCTAGGGAAAGGGGGCACTGAAGCTTTCTTT.